This TCR beta chain was captured by sequencing in a study of OX40 agonist ivuxolimab in advanced cancers. Study information: The dose-escalation cohort was roughly 84% male, with a mean age of 60 years, ranging roughly 23 to 85. Checkpoint inhibitors had been given previously to roughly 40% of patients.

Blood specimens came from baseline, cycle 4 day 1, and cycle 7 day 1. Sequencing was performed with immunoSEQ multiplex PCR; in TCRdb, only in-frame clones are kept and a portion is missing. The sample has roughly 70,000 clones; roughly 87% are singletons. The CDR3 covers 13 residues. The V end was cut by 3 bases, the J end by 7 bases, with 12 bases between. Germline assignment: CDR1 MNHEY and CDR2 SVGAGI. The chain carries TRBV6-5 and TRBJ2-5; D gene uncertain. The receptor was isolated from an adult with an advanced solid tumor such as melanoma, head and neck, liver or kidney cancer. This material consisted of CD4+ or CD8+ T cells sorted from blood, taken in a trial of the OX40 agonist ivuxolimab. The CDR3 DNA follows: TGTGCCAGCAGTTATTATCTCGTCGGGACCCAGTACTTC. This encodes CASSYYLVGTQYF.